These 20 T cell receptor beta chains originate from one sample sequenced in a study of T cells in Graves' hyperthyroidism and ophthalmopathy. Using RNA transcripts as the source, TCR beta CDR3 regions were amplified. In the first-round RT-PCR of the TCR CDR3, the HTBI primer set was used. From the multiplex PCR reads, TCRdb called clonotypes with MiXCR, one entry per CDR3 protein. The table lists about 570,000 distinct CDR3 sequences, roughly 46% of them singletons. Input material: peripheral blood or thyroid tissue (not recorded which). The receptors here all came from an adult woman with Graves' disease, either hyperthyroidism or ophthalmopathy (not recorded which).

The rearrangement uses TRBV5-1 and TRBJ1-1; tentative D call: TRBD1 (5 bases). Per the germline V gene, CDR1 is SGHRS and CDR2 is YFSETQ. This CDR3 has 15 residues. V gave up 4 bases and J gave up 0 bases, with 13 bases separating them. The CDR3 coding sequence is TGCGCCAGCAGCCCCGTAGAGGGGCTGAACACTGAAGCTTTCTTT. Amino acids: CASSPVEGLNTEAFF.

The chain has TRBV7-2 and TRBJ2-1; possible D gene TRBD2, 6 bases. V lost 5 bases to trimming and J lost 12 bases, with 14 bases between them. The CDR3 loop spans 12 amino acids. Germline values: CDR1 SGHTA, CDR2 FQGNSA. This chain's CDR3 is CASSRWRDTQFF. The CDR3 DNA sequence: TGTGCCAGCAGCCGATGGAGGGATACGCAGTTCTTC.

The sample holds a few counts of this clonotype. The V call is TRBV7-9, the J call TRBJ2-7; D is perhaps TRBD1 or TRBD2 (6 bases each). V lost 0 bases and J lost 7, with 19 bases in between. The CDR3 spans 16 residues. Looked up from germline, CDR1 is SEHNR and CDR2 is FQNEAQ (reference sequence). The CDR3 region has the DNA TGTGCCAGCAGCTTAGCCGGGGGCGTGGGTTCTCGTGAGCAGTACTTC. Translation: CASSLAGGVGSREQYF. The variable domain in full, with the rest retrieved from reference TRBV7-9 and TRBJ2-7, is DTGVSQNPRHKITKRGQNVTFRCDPISEHNRLYWYRQTLGQGPEFLTYFQNEAQLEKSRLLSDRFSAERPKGSFSTLEIQRTEQGDSAMYLCASSLAGGVGSREQYFGPGTRLTVT.

A note on this clonotype: A much more abundant neighbour one base away suggests this may be a read error. For the CDR3, the DNA is TGCAGTGCTAGAGATCGCCGACGGGACAGCCGCTACGAGCAGTACTTC. It yields the protein CSARDRRRDSRYEQYF. The chain carries TRBV20-1 and TRBJ2-7, with 7 bases fitting TRBD1. CDR3 length: 16 amino acids. After removal of 0 bases from V and 3 bases from J, the junction contained 11 bases not matched to a gene. Germline V gene lookup returns CDR1 DFQATT and CDR2 SNEGSKA (reference sequence).

This clonotype was seen a few times. A much more abundant neighbour one base away suggests this may be a read error. The V call is TRBV7-3, the J call TRBJ2-5, with D maybe TRBD1 (6 bases). The CDR3 is 14 residues long. CDR1 is SGHTA and CDR2 is FQGTGA in the germline V gene. This CDR3 reads CAGSSQGTGSTQYF. The DNA for the CDR3 is TGTGCCGGCAGCTCCCAAGGAACAGGGAGTACCCAGTACTTC.

The sample holds many counts of this clonotype. This chain joins TRBV7-9 and TRBJ1-1, with D unresolved. V was cut by 1 base and J by 4 bases, with 10 bases left in between. This CDR3 contains 14 residues. Germline loops: CDR1 SEHNR, CDR2 FQNEAQ (reference sequence). For the CDR3, the DNA is TGTGCCAGCAGCTTAGTAGGGCGGCTCACTGAAGCTTTCTTT. As protein: CASSLVGRLTEAFF.

CDR3 in amino acids: CASSPSRRDRVLTF. The CDR3 DNA follows: TGTGCCAGCAGCCCATCTCGTAGGGACAGGGTCCTGACTTTC. The chain combines TRBV7-9 with TRBJ2-6; 8 bases line up with TRBD1. Trimming at V came to 5 bases and at J to 13 bases, leaving 10 bases not matched to a gene. The CDR3 contains 14 residues. Germline lookup yields CDR1 SEHNR and CDR2 FQNEAQ (reference sequence).

The chain combines TRBV20-1 with TRBJ2-1, with TRBD2 matching over 12 bases. V lost 5 bases to trimming and J lost 7 bases; unmatched junction nucleotides: 9. This CDR3 contains 15 residues. Germline V gives CDR1 DFQATT, CDR2 SNEGSKA (reference sequence). The CDR3, as DNA: TGCAGTGCTGGGACCGGGACTAGCGGGCATAATGAGCAGTTCTTC. Amino acid sequence: CSAGTGTSGHNEQFF.

This clonotype was recorded at least ten times. The rearrangement uses TRBV7-6 and TRBJ1-1; 9 bases match TRBD1. This CDR3 comprises 18 residues. Germline V gives CDR1 SGHVS, CDR2 FNYEAQ. The junction had 15 bases not matched to a gene; V was cut back by 4 bases and J by 3 bases. The CDR3 spells CASSSRYRGRGGDTEAFF. The CDR3 nucleotides are TGTGCCAGCAGCTCTCGGTACAGGGGGCGCGGGGGTGACACTGAAGCTTTCTTT. Full variable domain (remainder filled in from reference TRBV7-6 and TRBJ1-1): GAGVSQSPRYKVTKRGQDVALRCDPISGHVSLYWYRQALGQGPEFLTYFNYEAQQDKSGLPNDRFSAERPEGSISTLTIQRTEQRDSAMYRCASSSRYRGRGGDTEAFFGQGTRLTVV.

The V and J genes are TRBV20-1 and TRBJ1-1; weak D call: TRBD1 (6 bases). V was cut by 3 bases and J by 0 bases, with 14 bases left in between. Germline CDR1 reads DFQATT; CDR2 reads SNEGSKA (reference sequence). The CDR3 spans 15 residues. The DNA of the CDR3 is TGCAGTGCTAGTTATTCAGGGGCAATGAACACTGAAGCTTTCTTT. It yields the protein CSASYSGAMNTEAFF.

This rearrangement joins TRBV11-2 to TRBJ1-6; a possible D gene is TRBD1 (5 bases). This CDR3 is built from 14 residues. The V end was cut by 3 bases, the J end by 8 bases, with 11 bases between. Germline V gene data show CDR1 as SGHAT and CDR2 as FQNNGV. CDR3 in amino acids: CASSFGGKDSPLHF. CDR3 nucleotide sequence: TGTGCCAGCAGCTTCGGGGGAAAGGATTCACCCCTCCACTTT. Combining the CDR3 with reference TRBV11-2 and TRBJ1-6 gives the whole variable domain EAGVAQSPRYKIIEKRQSVAFWCNPISGHATLYWYQQILGQGPKLLIQFQNNGVVDDSQLPKDRFSAERLKGVDSTLKIQPAKLEDSAVYLCASSFGGKDSPLHFGNGTRLTVT.

A word on this clonotype: A much larger clone lies a single base off, so this may be a read error. The V and J genes are TRBV5-1 and TRBJ1-3; no clear D gene. CDR1 SGHRS and CDR2 YFSETQ come from the germline V gene. This CDR3 contains 14 residues. The CDR3 loop is CASSAISSGNAIYF. In DNA form, the CDR3 reads TGCGCCAGCAGCGCTATTAGCTCTGGAAACGCCATATATTTT. The full variable domain, in which reference TRBV5-1 and TRBJ1-3 provide the parts outside the CDR3, is KAGVTQTPRYLIKTRGQQVTLSCSPISGHRSVSWYQQTPGQGLQFLFEYFSETQRNKGNFPGRFSGRQFSNSRSEMNVSTLELGDSALYLCASSAISSGNAIYFGEGSWLTVV.

This clonotype was seen just once. The V and J genes are TRBV19 and TRBJ2-6; the match to TRBD1 covers 10 bases. The V gene's germline CDR1 is LNHDA and CDR2 SQIVND (reference sequence). The CDR3 has 15 residues. After removal of 5 bases from V and 8 bases from J, the junction contained 6 bases not matched to a gene. CDR3 coding DNA: TGTGCCAGTAGTCCGCGGACAGGGGGACCCAACGTCCTGACTTTC. Protein product: CASSPRTGGPNVLTF.

This clonotype was counted only a few times. CDR3 loop: CASTDRTGSYEQYF. The CDR3 DNA sequence: TGTGCCAGCACCGACAGGACAGGCTCCTACGAGCAGTACTTC. The chain links TRBV27 to TRBJ2-7; TRBD1 aligns across 7 bases. Germline lookup yields CDR1 MNHEY and CDR2 SMNVEV (reference sequence). Germline trimming cut 7 bases from V and 0 bases from J; bases unmatched to any gene: 6. This CDR3 spans 14 amino acids.

In its sample, this clonotype was seen many times. The gene calls are TRBV5-1 and TRBJ1-3, with TRBD1 matching 12 bases. The CDR3 extends over 14 amino acids. Germline V lookup: CDR1 SGHRS, CDR2 YFSETQ. Losses at the gene ends were 4 bases for V and 6 bases for J; bases not matched to a gene: 2. This CDR3 reads CASSVGQGANTIYF. CDR3 sequence (DNA): TGCGCCAGCAGCGTGGGACAGGGGGCAAACACCATATATTTT.

The chain carries TRBV7-8 and TRBJ1-5; no firm D call. The CDR3 is made up of 15 amino acids. Trimming stripped 1 base from V and 4 bases from J, with 11 bases between. The germline CDR1 and CDR2 sequences are SGHVS and FQNEAQ. The CDR3 is CASSLGGYRNQPQHF. CDR3 nucleotide sequence: TGTGCCAGCAGCTTAGGTGGGTACCGGAATCAGCCCCAGCATTTT.

This sequence joins TRBV29-1 and TRBJ2-2; possibly TRBD2 for D (5 bases). There are 16 residues in the CDR3. Trimming stripped 4 bases from V and 7 bases from J, with 22 bases between. From germline, CDR1 is SQVTM and CDR2 ANQGSEA. The CDR3 here is CSVALSNGVEHGELFF. The CDR3 nucleotides are TGCAGCGTTGCGCTGAGCAACGGGGTGGAACACGGGGAGCTGTTTTTT.

This clonotype was seen a handful of times. This sequence joins TRBV2 and TRBJ2-1, with 10 bases identical to TRBD1. The CDR3 contains 14 residues. V shed 6 bases and J 7 bases; nucleotides not matched to a gene: 6. CDR1 and CDR2 (germline): SNHLY, FYNNEI. CDR3 nucleotide sequence: TGTGCCAGCAGGCAGACAGGGGGCAAGAATGAGCAGTTCTTC. As protein: CASRQTGGKNEQFF.

Many counts were recorded for this clonotype. The rearrangement links TRBV5-1 to TRBJ1-5; D perhaps matches TRBD1 (6 bases). V gave up 0 bases and J gave up 7 bases, with 17 bases separating them. The germline CDR1 and CDR2 sequences are SGHRS and YFSETQ. The CDR3 spans 16 residues. The CDR3 bases are TGCGCCAGCAGCTTGGAAGGGGGGCCAGGAGGCCAGCCCCAGCATTTT. Translating it yields CASSLEGGPGGQPQHF.

The chain employs TRBV10-3 and TRBJ2-2; 8 bases agree with TRBD2. The CDR3 runs 19 residues. Unmatched junction bases numbered 15, after V lost 3 bases and J lost 3 bases. Germline CDR1 and CDR2: ENHRY and SYGVKD. This chain's CDR3 is CAISDRRQTGTSDTGELFF. CDR3 nucleotide sequence: TGTGCCATCAGTGACCGACGACAAACCGGGACTAGTGACACCGGGGAGCTGTTTTTT.